A selection of T cell receptor beta chains follows, all from one sample in a study of blood T cells in healthy people across ages. TCRdb fed the 5' RACE reads into MiXCR, producing one record per CDR3 protein. This sample yields fewer than 950,000 distinct CDR3 sequences, of which about 34% are seen a single time; over 10% belongs to the top ten. The sequenced sample was blood. These receptors originate from a man aged 18 to 30 in good health. CDR3s leave out the opening cysteine and the closing phenylalanine or tryptophan. A D gene is named only where the DNA matches it firmly.

SGGWGTGTDTQY,TRBV29-1,TRBD1
ASSPSDRPNTEAF,TRBV28,-
AISTGTDSYEQY,TRBV10-3,TRBD1
ASSLGTGGSPPQH,TRBV12-3/TRBV12-4,TRBD1
ASSERGLLHTDTQY,TRBV10-2,-
ASSVDGGLQETQY,TRBV9,-
ASSASHYEQY,TRBV7-2,-
SARDTGLGWNTEAF,TRBV20-1,-
AGRTGLGYT,TRBV28,TRBD1
SVEGGSPGANVLT,TRBV29-1,-
ASSSSGTGPAYGYT,TRBV5-1,TRBD1
ASSLKYRTVAGEARAGELF,TRBV11-1,-
ASKGTSGARETQY,TRBV6-2/TRBV6-3,TRBD2
ASSLGTLGGQGKNRNEQF,TRBV7-9,-
SAGGSYPGGGTEAF,TRBV20-1,TRBD1
ASSFITANTEAF,TRBV12-3/TRBV12-4,-
ASSRLRLGGADGYT,TRBV12-3/TRBV12-4,-
ASSQDARGGTGANVLT,TRBV4-1,-
ASSPYLTAGRQETQY,TRBV12-3/TRBV12-4,-
ASRRQSGYGYT,TRBV27,-
ASSLSGGSETQY,TRBV7-9,-
SAQGAAGASNTEAF,TRBV20-1,TRBD1
ASSPGTGGNTDTQY,TRBV7-2,TRBD1
ASSLLGGNEQY,TRBV12-3/TRBV12-4,TRBD2
ASSLGGEGNIQY,TRBV12-3/TRBV12-4,TRBD2
ASSIKSGRDEQY,TRBV5-1,TRBD2
ATSDFSKNYEQF,TRBV24-1,-
ATTSPPAGGLYSNQPQH,TRBV19,-
ASSLKVENEQF,TRBV7-3,-
SARDAGGTDTQY,TRBV20-1,TRBD2
ASGGSENEKLF,TRBV7-9,-
AISELDAGRSYEQY,TRBV10-3,-
ASSYSGMSQPQH,TRBV6-5,-
ATKLEGGGTEVF,TRBV10-3,-
ASSEGTGEDEQF,TRBV25-1,TRBD1
ASTLPPITGELF,TRBV12-3/TRBV12-4,-
SAREDAGEQY,TRBV20-1,-
ASSQDSGLRETQY,TRBV14,-
ASRRVGGNPNTGELF,TRBV4-1,-
ASSQGLAGGQETQY,TRBV12-3/TRBV12-4,TRBD2
ASSQTGGAAQPQH,TRBV7-9,TRBD1
ASSQIKGPDTQY,TRBV4-3,-
ASSLSPGELGYT,TRBV5-1,-
ASSFPGQGFYNSPLH,TRBV7-8,TRBD1
ASSQDQAYSGYT,TRBV4-3,-
SASPGTPYEQY,TRBV20-1,-
ASSPRTPYQETQY,TRBV12-3/TRBV12-4,-
ASSQRGSHLKAF,TRBV3-1,-